Each of the 2 T cell receptor beta chains below was sequenced from the same sample in a study of blood T cell repertoires in COVID-19. Sequencing was performed with immunoSEQ multiplex PCR; in TCRdb, only in-frame clones are kept and a portion is missing. The data show 60,000 to 75,000 clones, around 74% seen once. Source material: peripheral blood. These TCRs come from a woman aged 50 to 65 with active or convalescent COVID-19.

The chain joins TRBV4-1 to TRBJ2-1; 7 bases fit TRBD2. There are 16 residues in the CDR3. Losses at the gene ends were 0 bases for V and 10 bases for J; bases not matched to a gene: 12. Per germline, CDR1 MGHRA and CDR2 YSYEKL. The CDR3 DNA reads TGCGCCAGCAGCCAAGAGGCTAGCGGACCAGCAATAGAGCAGTTCTTC. Protein: CASSQEASGPAIEQFF.

The J gene is TRBJ2-3, the V gene TRBV24-1, with 13 bases fitting TRBD2. Trimming removed 4 bases from V and 8 bases from J; junction bases left unmatched: 5. The CDR3 runs 15 residues. The germline gives CDR1 KGHDR, CDR2 SFDVKD. CDR3 coding DNA: TGTGCCACCAGTGACACGGGACTAGCGGGAATTACGCAGTATTTT. Protein sequence: CATSDTGLAGITQYF.